Below are 28 T cell receptor beta chains sequenced from a single sample in a study of low-dose radiotherapy and immunotherapy resistance in tumors. TRAV and TRBV primers primed cDNA for both TCRalpha and TCRbeta. TCR amplification used roughly 20 PCR cycles, a constant-region primer and a V-primer adapter. TCRdb fed the reads into MiXCR, producing one record per CDR3 protein. The sample records tens of thousands of distinct CDR3 sequences, 25% to 30% being singletons. As to time point: after trial treatment. As for treatment: LDRT plus nivolumab, ipilimumab, low-dose cyclophosphamide and aspirin (RACIN trial). The material sequenced was PBMCs, taken after low-dose radiotherapy plus immunotherapy. These receptors were obtained from a male donor with prostate cancer.

This clonotype has a count of ten or more. CDR3 sequence: CASSTKGASNTGELFF. CDR3 in DNA: TGTGCCAGCAGCACCAAGGGGGCCTCAAACACCGGGGAGCTGTTTTTT. This chain links TRBV7-2 with TRBJ2-2; TRBD1 matches 7 bases. V dropped 5 bases and J dropped 2; count of bases not matched to a gene: 8. The length of the CDR3 is 16 residues. Germline V gene lookup returns CDR1 SGHTA and CDR2 FQGNSA.

This clonotype was recorded many times. The chain carries TRBV14 and TRBJ1-3; D gene uncertain. The V and J ends lost 0 bases and 4 bases respectively, with 10 bases between them. Per germline, CDR1 SGHDN and CDR2 FVKESK. The CDR3 length is 15 residues. The CDR3: CASSQDRISGNTIYF. The CDR3 DNA reads as TGTGCCAGCAGCCAAGATCGGATTTCCGGAAACACCATATATTTT.

This chain connects TRBV5-1 to TRBJ1-1; 7 bases align to TRBD1. The CDR3 totals 12 residues. Germline V lookup: CDR1 SGHRS, CDR2 YFSETQ. The ends lost 3 bases at V and 7 bases at J; junction bases unmatched: 3. The CDR3 sequence: CASSSDRDEAFF. DNA of the CDR3: TGCGCCAGCAGCTCTGACAGGGATGAAGCTTTCTTT.

The rearrangement uses TRBV30 and TRBJ2-7, with TRBD1 matching over 9 bases. Germline assignment: CDR1 GTSNPN and CDR2 SVGIG (reference sequence). The V segment lost 4 bases and the J segment 10 bases; nucleotides outside the gene matches: 11. This CDR3 contains 13 residues. Written as DNA, the CDR3 is TGTGCCTGGACCCAAGACAGGGGGAAACCCCAGTACTTC. Protein: CAWTQDRGKPQYF.

The V gene is TRBV5-5, the J gene TRBJ1-1, with D unclear. Per germline, CDR1 SGHKS and CDR2 YYEKEE (reference sequence). This CDR3 contains 12 residues. Trimming took 4 bases from V and 5 from J, leaving 9 bases between them. The CDR3 is CASSPGGTEAFF. CDR3 DNA sequence: TGTGCCAGCAGCCCTGGAGGGACTGAAGCTTTCTTT.

This clonotype was seen at least ten times. The rearrangement uses TRBV6-4 and TRBJ2-3, with D possibly called TRBD1 or TRBD2 (5 bases each). V lost 0 bases, J lost 2 bases, and 9 bases lay in between. The germline CDR1 and CDR2 sequences are MRHNA and SNTAGT. The CDR3 runs to 15 residues. The CDR3 coding sequence is TGTGCCAGCAGTGACTCGGGGGTGACCACAGATACGCAGTATTTT. This gives the protein CASSDSGVTTDTQYF.

This clonotype has at least ten counts. This chain joins TRBV29-1 and TRBJ2-7, with TRBD1 matching over 10 bases. J lost 1 base, V lost 7 bases, and 1 base had no gene match. Germline V gene lookup returns CDR1 SQVTM and CDR2 ANQGSEA. This CDR3 comprises 12 residues. CDR3 bases: TGCAGCGGGACAGGGGGATCCTACGAGCAGTACTTC. Amino acid sequence: CSGTGGSYEQYF.

Many counts were recorded for this clonotype. This chain uses TRBV9 with TRBJ2-4, with TRBD2 as a possible D gene (5 bases). V shed 3 bases and J shed 5 bases, with 15 bases lying between them. There are 15 residues in the CDR3. Germline assignment: CDR1 SGDLS and CDR2 YYNGEE. This chain's CDR3 is CASSGSPQRQNIQYF. The CDR3 nucleotides read TGTGCCAGCAGCGGATCCCCTCAGCGGCAAAACATTCAGTACTTC.

This chain uses TRBV5-1 with TRBJ2-1; D is unresolved. The CDR3 runs 13 residues. Germline CDR1 is SGHRS and CDR2 is YFSETQ. V lost 4 bases, J lost 8 bases, and 13 bases lay in between. The CDR3 DNA sequence: TGCGCCAGCAGCCCGAGTGGAGTAGATGAGCAGTTCTTC. Protein product: CASSPSGVDEQFF.

For this clonotype: With only one base between it and a far larger clone, this is likely a read error. V gene TRBV5-1 combines with J gene TRBJ2-7; 10 positions agree with TRBD1. This CDR3 has 16 residues. Per germline, CDR1 SGHRS and CDR2 YFSETQ. Trimming at V came to 4 bases and at J to 7 bases, leaving 14 bases not matched to a gene. CDR3 in amino acids: CASSPRGQGNHNEQYF. The CDR3 nucleotides read TGCGCCAGCAGCCCCCGGGGACAGGGGAACCACAATGAGCAGTACTTC. Supplemented by reference TRBV5-1 and TRBJ2-7, the full variable domain reads KAGVTQTPRYLIKTRGQQVTLSCSPISGHRSVSWYQQTPGQGLQFLFEYFSETQRNKGNFPGRFSGRQFSNSRSEMNVSTLELGDSALYLCASSPRGQGNHNEQYFGPGTRLTVT.

A note on this clonotype: A far larger clone is one base from this, pointing to a likely read error. The V and J genes are TRBV5-1 and TRBJ2-1; D is unresolved. V lost 0 bases and J lost 10, with 14 bases in between. CDR1 is SGHRS, CDR2 YFSETQ, per germline. The CDR3 consists of 14 residues. CDR3 in amino acids: CASSLERILDEQFF. The CDR3 DNA follows: TGCGCCAGCAGCTTGGAGAGGATTCTCGACGAGCAGTTCTTC.

In this sample, this clonotype turned up many times. The J gene is TRBJ1-4, the V gene TRBV5-1; the D is unclear. The germline V gene has CDR1 SGHRS and CDR2 YFSETQ. V was pared by 2 bases and J by 0 bases, with 14 bases between. This CDR3 is 17 amino acids long. Here the CDR3 DNA reads TGCGCCAGCAGCTTACCCTCGGACGGAACAACTAATGAAAAACTGTTTTTT. Protein sequence: CASSLPSDGTTNEKLFF.

At least ten counts were recorded for this clonotype. V gene TRBV15 combines with J gene TRBJ2-7; D call uncertain. V lost 0 bases to trimming and J lost 5 bases, with 11 bases between them. The CDR3 is 14 residues long. The germline V gene encodes CDR1 LNHNV and CDR2 YYDKDF (reference sequence). The CDR3 nucleotides are TGTGCCACCAGCAGAGATGGGGTAGGAAACGAGCAGTACTTC. It yields the protein CATSRDGVGNEQYF. The full variable domain, with the rest looked up from reference TRBV15 and TRBJ2-7, is DAMVIQNPRYQVTQFGKPVTLSCSQTLNHNVMYWYQQKSSQAPKLLFHYYDKDFNNEADTPDNFQSRRPNTSFCFLDIRSPGLGDTAMYLCATSRDGVGNEQYFGPGTRLTVT.

In its sample, this clonotype was seen a few times. V is TRBV5-8 and J is TRBJ2-1, with D tentatively TRBD2 (5 bases). CDR1 and CDR2 from the germline V gene are SGHTS and YDEGEE. With 2 bases removed from V and 0 bases from J, the gap between germline ends came to 15 bases. The CDR3 spans 17 residues. CDR3 sequence: CASSFGSAKSSYNEQFF. CDR3 nucleotide sequence: TGTGCCAGCAGCTTTGGTAGCGCTAAAAGCTCCTACAATGAGCAGTTCTTC.

About this clonotype: A far larger clone is one nucleotide away, so this likely arose from a read error. The chain is built from TRBV4-2 and TRBJ2-1; D gene uncertain. Trimming shortened V by 4 bases and J by 7 bases, and 14 bases separated the two germline ends. CDR1 LGHNA and CDR2 YNFKEQ come from the germline V gene. The CDR3 loop spans 14 amino acids. The CDR3 loop is CASSRNPDWNEQFF. The CDR3 coding sequence is TGTGCCAGCAGCCGGAATCCGGATTGGAATGAGCAGTTCTTC.

There are many counts of this clonotype. The CDR3, as DNA: TGTGCCTGGCTGACTACCCGGGGGGCCACTGGAGGCTACACCTTC. It translates to CAWLTTRGATGGYTF. The rearrangement links TRBV30 to TRBJ1-2, with a possible D match to TRBD1 (6 bases). The CDR3 has 15 residues. Between the trimmed V and J ends, which lost 5 bases and 8 bases, there was a span of 24 bases. CDR1 and CDR2 from the germline V gene are GTSNPN and SVGIG (reference sequence). Together with reference TRBV30 and TRBJ1-2, the CDR3 gives the full variable domain: SQTIHQWPATLVQPVGSPLSLECTVEGTSNPNLYWYRQAAGRGLQLLFYSVGIGQISSEVPQNLSASRPQDRQFILSSKKLLLSDSGFYLCAWLTTRGATGGYTFGSGTRLTVV.

Many counts were recorded for this clonotype. The gene calls are TRBV5-1 and TRBJ2-3; possibly TRBD1 for D (6 bases). The CDR3 extends over 13 amino acids. The V gene's germline CDR1 is SGHRS and CDR2 YFSETQ. V was pared by 1 base and J by 4 bases, with 7 bases between. For the CDR3, the DNA is TGCGCCAGCAGCTTGACAGGGTCAGATACGCAGTATTTT. Protein: CASSLTGSDTQYF.

CDR3 sequence reads: CASSQSGVGTEAFF. The CDR3 nucleotides are TGTGCCAGCTCACAATCAGGGGTGGGCACTGAAGCTTTCTTT. The chain links TRBV18 to TRBJ1-1; D is possibly TRBD1 (6 bases). The CDR3 has 14 residues. Germline CDR1 reads KGHSH; CDR2 reads LQKENI. V dropped 4 bases and J dropped 4 bases, with 13 bases sitting between them.

The chain uses TRBV10-3 and TRBJ1-2; no reliable D call. Germline loops: CDR1 ENHRY, CDR2 SYGVKD. The CDR3 covers 12 residues. Trimming removed 9 bases from V and 1 base from J, with 9 bases in between. CDR3 residues: CAISSNNYGYTF. In DNA form, the CDR3 reads TGTGCCATTTCCTCTAATAACTATGGCTACACCTTC.

This clonotype has a handful of counts. This chain connects TRBV5-1 to TRBJ1-1, with D unresolved. Germline values: CDR1 SGHRS, CDR2 YFSETQ. There are 14 residues in the CDR3. The V end was cut by 4 bases, the J end by 1 base, with 11 bases between. DNA of the CDR3: TGCGCCAGCAGCCTCCGGACGGAGAACACTGAAGCTTTCTTT. It is translated as CASSLRTENTEAFF.

V usage is TRBV3-1 and J usage is TRBJ2-5; 14 positions match TRBD2. Germline assignment: CDR1 LGHDT and CDR2 YNNKEL (reference sequence). The CDR3 loop spans 17 amino acids. V lost 4 bases and J lost 5; bases outside the gene matches: 9. The DNA of the CDR3 is TGTGCCAGCAGCCTCGGAGGGACTAGCGGGGGTAGGGAGACCCAGTACTTC. It codes for CASSLGGTSGGRETQYF.

In its sample, this clonotype was seen many times. The chain is built from TRBV28 and TRBJ1-3; TRBD1 aligns across 8 bases. The CDR3 runs to 15 residues. The ends lost 8 bases at V and 4 bases at J; junction bases unmatched: 10. The V gene's germline CDR1 is MDHEN and CDR2 SYDVKM. The CDR3 loop is CASGPRTGWGNTIYF. The CDR3 bases are TGTGCCAGCGGTCCCCGGACAGGGTGGGGAAACACCATATATTTT.

There are many counts of this clonotype. The chain joins TRBV9 to TRBJ1-4, with D uncertain. The V gene's germline CDR1 is SGDLS and CDR2 YYNGEE. Between the trimmed V and J ends, which lost 2 bases and 4 bases, there was a span of 6 bases. The CDR3 length is 13 residues. The CDR3 sequence: CASSVGLNEKLFF. The CDR3 nucleotides are TGTGCCAGCAGCGTGGGTCTTAATGAAAAACTGTTTTTT.

About this clonotype itself: A far larger clone is a single base away, which makes a read error likely. This chain links TRBV27 with TRBJ1-4; the D gene is possibly TRBD1 (6 bases). Germline assignment: CDR1 MNHEY and CDR2 SMNVEV (reference sequence). The CDR3 is 15 residues long. Deletions cut 7 bases from V and 8 bases from J, with 20 bases between. CDR3 in DNA: TGTGCCAGCATTTCCCCGACAGGCCGTAAGGAAAAACTGTTTTTT. Amino acids: CASISPTGRKEKLFF.

This clonotype occurred a few times. This chain links TRBV7-9 with TRBJ1-1; D might be TRBD1 (6 bases). V gave up 3 bases and J gave up 4 bases, with 12 bases separating them. CDR1 and CDR2 from the germline V gene are SEHNR and FQNEAQ (reference sequence). There are 14 residues in the CDR3. The CDR3 spells CASSFTGPGTEAFF. CDR3 in DNA: TGTGCCAGCAGCTTCACAGGGCCGGGCACTGAAGCTTTCTTT.

This clonotype was detected many times. The chain employs TRBV28 and TRBJ1-5, with D perhaps matching TRBD1 (6 bases). The V gene lost 6 bases and the J gene lost 1 base, with 10 bases spanning the gap. The CDR3 length is 14 residues. Germline V CDR1 and CDR2: MDHEN, SYDVKM. The CDR3: CASSPGGSNQPQHF. The CDR3 DNA sequence: TGTGCCAGCAGCCCTGGGGGCAGCAATCAGCCCCAGCATTTT.

This clonotype is labeled as medium-sized. The chain uses TRBV28 and TRBJ1-1, with D unresolved. Germline CDR1 reads MDHEN; CDR2 reads SYDVKM. Deletions cut 6 bases from V and 0 bases from J, with 14 bases between. The CDR3 runs to 15 residues. The CDR3 DNA follows: TGTGCCAGCAGCCTACATGGACTCTTGAACACTGAAGCTTTCTTT. Translated, it gives CASSLHGLLNTEAFF.

There are many counts of this clonotype. V and J are TRBV29-1 and TRBJ2-1, with TRBD2 as a possible D gene (5 bases). CDR3 size: 11 residues. Trimming stripped 6 bases from V and 9 bases from J, with 12 bases between. Germline lookup yields CDR1 SQVTM and CDR2 ANQGSEA. CDR3 bases: TGCAGCGTCGGACTGGCGGGTGAGCAGTTCTTC. As protein: CSVGLAGEQFF.